The 24 T cell receptor beta chains listed next were all sequenced from one sample in a study of identifying expanded T cells in peripheral blood (dated by TCRdb to between 2017 and 2020). Library preparation used the immunoSEQ multiplex PCR assay. The table was pulled from immuneACCESS by TCRdb, which kept in-frame rearrangements only. Such tables lose some clones; where checked, under half of the loss comes from unresolved V genes, and the rest has no known cause. In all, the sample holds around 130,000 clones, and 80% to 90% of those were seen once. Clones ranked in the top ten supply approximately 8% of the sample. Sequencing was done on a sample of blood. These receptors originate from a person aged 18 to 75 in good health.

The rearrangement uses TRBV29-1 and TRBJ2-1; the match to TRBD1 covers 9 bases. The CDR3 contains 13 residues. The V gene end was trimmed by 4 bases and the J gene end by 5 bases; junction bases not matched to a gene: 3. CDR1 is SQVTM, CDR2 ANQGSEA, per germline. CDR3 sequence reads: CSVADRGDNEQFF. In DNA, the CDR3 is TGCAGCGTTGCCGACAGGGGGGACAATGAGCAGTTCTTC.

This clone was detected once. The chain carries TRBV21-1 and TRBJ1-5. TRBV21-1 is a recognized pseudogene. The CDR3 covers 16 residues. The CDR3 is CASSKAGPGGNQPQHF. As DNA, the CDR3 is TGTGCCAGCAGCAAAGCGGGCCCGGGGGGCAATCAGCCCCAGCATTTT.

V and J are TRBV14 and TRBJ1-2; the D is unclear. From germline, CDR1 is SGHDN and CDR2 FVKESK. The CDR3 extends over 13 amino acids. V was clipped by 2 bases and J by 8 bases, with 12 bases between them. The CDR3 DNA follows: TGTGCCAGCAGCCAAACAGCGACCGGAGGCTACACCTTC. Protein: CASSQTATGGYTF.

The V gene is TRBV28, the J gene TRBJ2-1; D is tentatively TRBD1 or TRBD2 (5 bases each). CDR1 is MDHEN, CDR2 SYDVKM, per germline. Trimming left V 8 bases short and J 6 bases short, with 17 bases between. The CDR3 consists of 14 residues. The CDR3 protein is CASRGAGSTNEQFF. DNA of the CDR3: TGTGCCAGCCGAGGGGCCGGTAGCACCAATGAGCAGTTCTTC.

This clone was observed a handful of times. The chain carries TRBV4-3 and TRBJ2-3; D is ambiguous. This CDR3 has 13 amino acids. Per the germline V gene, CDR1 is LGHNA and CDR2 is YSLEER. V lost 8 bases, J lost 4 bases, and 13 bases lay in between. The CDR3 sequence is CASSQWASDTQYF. For the CDR3, the DNA is TGCGCCAGCTCACAGTGGGCCTCAGATACGCAGTATTTT.

The chain couples TRBV4-3 to TRBJ1-2, with 12 bases matching TRBD1. The CDR3 is made up of 14 amino acids. Germline CDR1 and CDR2: LGHNA and YSLEER. V lost 4 bases and J lost 5; bases outside the gene matches: 2. The CDR3 loop reads CASSPGQGAYGYTF. CDR3 nucleotide sequence: TGCGCCAGCAGCCCGGGACAGGGGGCATATGGCTACACCTTC.

This clone was observed a handful of times. The V gene is TRBV6-1, the J gene TRBJ2-7, with 8 bases lining up with TRBD2. CDR1 MNHNS and CDR2 SASEGT come from the germline V gene. V dropped 6 bases and J dropped 5; count of bases not matched to a gene: 9. The CDR3 is 14 residues long. CDR3: CASSPGTRGNEQYF. The CDR3 DNA follows: TGTGCCAGCAGCCCCGGGACTAGGGGCAACGAGCAGTACTTC.

The gene calls are TRBV2 and TRBJ2-7; D is unresolved. V was trimmed by 5 bases and J by 0 bases, leaving 14 bases between them. CDR3 length equals 15 residues. Germline lookup yields CDR1 SNHLY and CDR2 FYNNEI. CDR3 nucleotide sequence: TGTGCCAGCAGTCTTAGACGGACGAGCTCCTACGAGCAGTACTTC. The encoded protein is CASSLRRTSSYEQYF. Variable domain in full (rest from reference TRBV2 and TRBJ2-7): EPEVTQTPSHQVTQMGQEVILRCVPISNHLYFYWYRQILGQKVEFLVSFYNNEISEKSEIFDDQFSVERPDGSNFTLKIRSTKLEDSAMYFCASSLRRTSSYEQYFGPGTRLTVT.

This clone has more than one count but fewer than ten. The chain is built from TRBV11-2 and TRBJ1-3; D unclear. V gave up 2 bases and J gave up 0 bases, with 11 bases separating them. Germline loops: CDR1 SGHAT, CDR2 FQNNGV. The CDR3 contains 16 residues. The CDR3 nucleotides read TGTGCCAGCAGCTTACTACGGTCCAGCTCTGGAAACACCATATATTTT. Its protein product is CASSLLRSSSGNTIYF. Supplemented by reference TRBV11-2 and TRBJ1-3, the full variable domain reads EAGVAQSPRYKIIEKRQSVAFWCNPISGHATLYWYQQILGQGPKLLIQFQNNGVVDDSQLPKDRFSAERLKGVDSTLKIQPAKLEDSAVYLCASSLLRSSSGNTIYFGEGSWLTVV.

The chain recombines TRBV28 with TRBJ1-1; D is undetermined. Germline CDR1 MDHEN, CDR2 SYDVKM. The CDR3 runs 12 residues. V lost 8 bases, J lost 2 bases, and 9 bases lay in between. CDR3 sequence reads: CASATGNTEAFF. The CDR3 DNA reads TGTGCCAGCGCAACGGGAAACACTGAAGCTTTCTTT. Drawing the rest from reference TRBV28 and TRBJ1-1, the complete variable domain is DVKVTQSSRYLVKRTGEKVFLECVQDMDHENMFWYRQDPGLGLRLIYFSYDVKMKEKGDIPEGYSVSREKKERFSLILESASTNQTSMYLCASATGNTEAFFGQGTRLTVV.

This clone appeared once. The rearrangement links TRBV6-4 to TRBJ2-3; D unclear. V was cut by 5 bases and J by 4 bases, with 13 bases left in between. Germline V gene lookup returns CDR1 MRHNA and CDR2 SNTAGT. This CDR3 is built from 14 residues. CDR3 in amino acids: CASSPQVLPDTQYF. The CDR3 region has the DNA TGTGCCAGCAGTCCCCAAGTACTGCCAGATACGCAGTATTTT.

Of note for this clone: Mismatch with germline at one junction end may stem from a read error. The V call is TRBV5-4, the J call TRBJ1-1; possibly TRBD1 for D (5 bases). The CDR3 totals 14 residues. The V gene's germline CDR1 is SGHNT and CDR2 YYREEE (reference sequence). In nucleotides, the CDR3 is TGCGCCAGCAGCTTGAGCGGGGCAGCCACTGAAGCTTTCTTT. Its protein is CASSLSGAATEAFF.

This clone was seen only once. The chain recombines TRBV5-4 with TRBJ2-7, with 10 bases identical to TRBD1. The CDR3 loop spans 15 amino acids. The junction had 9 bases not matched to a gene; V was cut back by 4 bases and J by 5 bases. Germline V gene data show CDR1 as SGHNT and CDR2 as YYREEE (reference sequence). CDR3 residues: CASSGSDRGENEQYF. CDR3 coding DNA: TGTGCCAGCAGCGGCTCGGACAGGGGGGAGAACGAGCAGTACTTC.

V gene TRBV7-6 combines with J gene TRBJ1-5, with D maybe TRBD1 (6 bases). This CDR3 spans 13 amino acids. Germline V gene sequence: CDR1 SGHVS, CDR2 FNYEAQ. V was shortened by 5 bases and J by 7 bases, with 12 bases between the two germline ends. The CDR3 protein is CASSESRGQPQHF. CDR3 DNA: TGTGCCAGCAGCGAATCCAGGGGACAGCCCCAGCATTTT.

This chain connects TRBV7-9 to TRBJ1-1, with D possibly matching TRBD1 (5 bases). Germline CDR1 and CDR2: SEHNR and FQNEAQ (reference sequence). The CDR3 length is 13 residues. V was trimmed by 5 bases and J by 1 base, leaving 8 bases between them. The CDR3 nucleotides read TGTGCCAGCAGCAGGCAGGGGAACACTGAAGCTTTCTTT. Protein product: CASSRQGNTEAFF.

The chain has TRBV9 and TRBJ2-7; the match to TRBD2 covers 15 bases. The CDR3 runs to 16 residues. Looked up from germline, CDR1 is SGDLS and CDR2 is YYNGEE. V dropped 4 bases and J dropped 6; count of bases not matched to a gene: 8. Here the CDR3 reads CASSPTGTSGGFEQYF. The CDR3 coding sequence is TGTGCCAGCAGCCCAACTGGGACTAGCGGGGGGTTCGAGCAGTACTTC.

The chain carries TRBV4-2 and TRBJ2-1; D uncertain. Trimming shortened V by 0 bases and J by 9 bases, and 9 bases separated the two germline ends. The CDR3 covers 13 residues. The germline gives CDR1 LGHNA, CDR2 YNFKEQ. CDR3 nucleotide sequence: TGTGCCAGCAGCCAAGAAGTAGGGCGTGAGCAGTTCTTC. Translating gives CASSQEVGREQFF.

This chain connects TRBV7-2 to TRBJ2-1; no definite D call. The germline CDR1 and CDR2 sequences are SGHTA and FQGNSA. The CDR3 has 15 residues. V shed 1 base and J shed 3 bases, with 10 bases lying between them. The CDR3 sequence is CASSLEVTIYNEQFF. The CDR3 region has the DNA TGTGCCAGCAGCTTAGAGGTCACCATCTACAATGAGCAGTTCTTC.

The genes are TRBV6-6 and TRBJ2-7; TRBD1 agrees at 9 bases. Germline assignment: CDR1 MNHNY and CDR2 SVGAGI (reference sequence). The CDR3 has 14 amino acids. J lost 2 bases, V lost 5 bases, and 4 bases had no gene match. CDR3 protein: CASSGRDRAYEQYF. CDR3 bases: TGTGCCAGCAGTGGTCGGGACAGGGCCTACGAGCAGTACTTC.

This clone was seen just once. The DNA for the CDR3 is TGTGCCACCAAAGTGGGACAGGGCAATCAGCCCCAGCATTTT. Translated, it gives CATKVGQGNQPQHF. The V and J genes are TRBV15 and TRBJ1-5; TRBD1 aligns across 8 bases. In germline, CDR1 is LNHNV, CDR2 YYDKDF (reference sequence). Trimming removed 7 bases from V and 2 bases from J; junction bases left unmatched: 4. The CDR3 is 14 amino acids.

V and J are TRBV9 and TRBJ1-1; perhaps TRBD1 as D (5 bases). The germline V gene has CDR1 SGDLS and CDR2 YYNGEE. This CDR3 is 15 amino acids long. V lost 4 bases and J lost 1, with 14 bases in between. CDR3 nucleotide sequence: TGTGCCAGCAGCCCAGAACCCCAGGGGAACACTGAAGCTTTCTTT. Amino acid sequence: CASSPEPQGNTEAFF.

The chain joins TRBV11-2 to TRBJ2-7; 11 bases line up with TRBD1. V lost 1 base to trimming and J lost 3 bases; unmatched junction nucleotides: 5. CDR1 and CDR2 (germline): SGHAT, FQNNGV. CDR3 length: 16 amino acids. CDR3 sequence reads: CASSLATGTGGYEQYF. Here the CDR3 DNA reads TGTGCCAGCAGCTTAGCGACGGGGACAGGGGGCTACGAGCAGTACTTC.

The rearrangement uses TRBV10-1 and TRBJ2-5, with TRBD1 as a possible D gene (6 bases). In germline, CDR1 is WNHNN, CDR2 SYGVQD (reference sequence). CDR3 size: 13 residues. Trimming stripped 4 bases from V and 1 base from J, with 7 bases between. The CDR3 DNA follows: TGCGCCAGCAGTGGAGGGGGCCAAGAGACCCAGTACTTC. Translating it yields CASSGGGQETQYF.

This clone was recorded once. This chain joins TRBV15 and TRBJ1-1, with D unclear. Germline V gene lookup returns CDR1 LNHNV and CDR2 YYDKDF (reference sequence). Trimming took off 7 bases at V and 0 bases at J, with 12 bases between the two ends. This CDR3 contains 14 residues. The CDR3 here is CATTPRQMNTEAFF. The DNA of the CDR3 is TGTGCCACCACTCCCAGACAAATGAACACTGAAGCTTTCTTT.